This T cell receptor beta chain was obtained from a study of T cell changes during pregnancy in multiple sclerosis. Sequencing used immunoSEQ multiplex PCR; TCRdb keeps in-frame clones, though not all of them. The profile shows 45,000 to 55,000 clones, around 92% of them singletons. Per the germline V gene, CDR1 is LNHDA and CDR2 is SQIVND (reference sequence). The V and J ends lost 2 bases and 1 base, in that order; junction bases with no gene match: 4. The CDR3 has 15 residues. This TCR was sampled from a female donor in good health, enrolled as a control in a pregnancy study. Sample: CD4+ T cells from peripheral blood mononuclear cells, taken in the second trimester of pregnancy. The gene calls are TRBV19 and TRBJ1-1; 7 nucleotides align to TRBD1. The chain's CDR3 is CASSIWGTANTEAFF. CDR3 bases: TGTGCCAGTAGTATATGGGGGACAGCGAACACTGAAGCTTTCTTT.